One sample yielded the 31 T cell receptor beta chains listed below, sequenced in a study of tumor-infiltrating lymphocytes in primary liver carcinoma. TCR beta cDNA was reverse-transcribed from roughly 520 ng of total RNA. The reaction used a constant-region primer and ProtoScript II reverse transcriptase. Sequencing libraries for TCR beta derived from three nested multiplex PCR rounds that used slightly modified ARM-PCR. Primers for the first two PCR rounds were TRBV1-TRBV30 forward primers and a C-beta reverse primer (approximately 9 cycles per round). TCRdb processed the multiplex PCR reads anew with MiXCR; each CDR3 protein has one entry. The sample has about 92,000 distinct CDR3 sequences; 65% to 70% are singletons. It was from roughly 20-30 mg of unsorted bulk tissue that RNA and DNA were co-extracted. Sequencing was performed on tumor-adjacent normal liver tissue. The source is a man between 35 and 55 years old with primary liver carcinoma and hepatitis B virus infection.

This clonotype was seen more than once but under ten times. A read error may produce the germline difference seen at one junction end. This chain uses TRBV29-1 with TRBJ2-1, with 8 nucleotides matching TRBD1. The CDR3 has 14 amino acids. Per germline, CDR1 SQVTM and CDR2 ANQGSEA. CDR3 nucleotides: TGCAGCGCCGTCTCCGGGACAGGCAAAAATGAGCAATTCTTC. Its protein is CSAVSGTGKNEQFF.

Comments on this clonotype: Germline and junction disagree at one end, which may indicate a read error. The chain links TRBV12-5 to TRBJ2-2, with 10 bases lining up with TRBD2. The CDR3 extends over 16 amino acids. Germline V CDR1 and CDR2: LGHNT, FRNRAP. This CDR3 is CPSGPMGLANTEELFF. CDR3 sequence (DNA): TGTCCTAGTGGTCCGATGGGACTAGCGAACACCGAGGAGCTGTTTTTT.

Comment on this clonotype: A single base separates this from a much larger clone, so it may be a read error. The chain couples TRBV5-6 to TRBJ1-1, with D perhaps matching TRBD1 (5 bases). This CDR3 is 14 amino acids long. The V end was cut by 3 bases, the J end by 2 bases, with 11 bases between. The germline V gene has CDR1 SGHDT and CDR2 YYEEEE. The CDR3 is CASSSGRTNTEAFF. The CDR3, as DNA: TGTGCCAGCAGCTCGGGACGGACCAACACTGAAGCTTTCTTT.

Comments on this clonotype: A much larger clone lies one base from this, so it may be a read error. V usage is TRBV12-3 or TRBV12-4 and J usage is TRBJ2-3, with TRBD2 matching over 8 bases. This CDR3 comprises 15 residues. The V segment lost 5 bases and the J segment 4 bases; nucleotides outside the gene matches: 8. CDR3 residues: CASSPTSEWSDTQYF. In DNA form, the CDR3 reads TGTGCCAGCAGTCCGACTAGCGAATGGTCAGATACGCAGTATTTT.

This clonotype was seen once. This could be a read error, since a much larger clone is one nucleotide away. The chain is built from TRBV10-2 and TRBJ1-3; D may be TRBD1 (5 bases). This CDR3 is 15 amino acids long. Germline CDR1 WSHSY, CDR2 SAAADI. In DNA, the CDR3 is TGCGCCAGCGCGCCGGGGGTAAACTCTGGAAACACCACATATTTT. Protein product: CASAPGVNSGNTTYF.

As regards this clonotype: It is likely a read error, because the conserved phenylalanine at the end of the CDR3 is missing. This sequence joins TRBV4-1 and TRBJ1-1; tentative D call: TRBD1 (6 bases). Looked up from germline, CDR1 is MGHRA and CDR2 is YSYEKL. The CDR3 consists of 15 residues. V dropped 6 bases and J dropped 3 bases, with 17 bases sitting between them. CDR3 region: CASSQLKGGDTEAFL. As DNA, the CDR3 is TGCGCCAGCAGTCAACTCAAGGGGGGTGACACTGAAGCTTTCTTA.

The DNA for the CDR3 is TGTGCCAGCAGTTACCAGGTAACAACAGATACGCAGTATTTT. This sequence encodes CASSYQVTTDTQYF. This sequence joins TRBV6-2 or TRBV6-3 and TRBJ2-3, with D unclear. V shed 2 bases and J shed 3 bases, with 9 bases lying between them. CDR1 is MNHEY, CDR2 SVGEGT, per germline. This CDR3 spans 14 amino acids.

Turning to this clonotype: It is likely a read error, because the conserved phenylalanine at the end of the CDR3 is missing. J is TRBJ2-3 and V is TRBV29-1; 7 bases align to TRBD1. In germline, CDR1 is SQVTM, CDR2 ANQGSEA. The CDR3 is 14 amino acids. DNA of the CDR3: TGCAGCGTCGCGGGCCAGGGGGACACAGGTACGCAGTATTAT. Translated, it gives CSVAGQGDTGTQYY.

In nucleotides, the CDR3 is TGCGCAGGCAGCTTGTCGGGGATCCCCGATGGGCAGTTCTTC. Its protein is CAGSLSGIPDGQFF. This chain links TRBV5-1 with TRBJ2-1, with a weak D call TRBD2 (5 bases). Germline CDR1 and CDR2: SGHRS and YFSETQ. This CDR3 is 14 amino acids long.

The chain combines TRBV19 with TRBJ1-5; 8 nucleotides match TRBD1. The CDR3 is 16 residues long. Germline V lookup: CDR1 LNHDA, CDR2 SQIVND (reference sequence). The V segment lost 3 bases and the J segment 6 bases; nucleotides outside the gene matches: 10. DNA for the CDR3: TGTGCCAGTAGTATCTCCGGGACAGGACTCGGTCAGCCCCAGCATTTT. Translation: CASSISGTGLGQPQHF.

Comments on this clonotype: Germline is not matched at one junction end, which may reflect a read error. The chain couples TRBV12-3 or TRBV12-4 to TRBJ2-7; 10 bases line up with TRBD2. CDR3 length: 15 residues. This chain's CDR3 is CTSSSSSGSSYEHYF. The CDR3 DNA reads as TGCACCAGCAGCTCCTCTAGCGGGAGCTCCTACGAGCACTACTTC.

Concerning this clonotype itself: A junction boundary mismatches the germline segment, possibly from a read error. This rearrangement joins TRBV28 to TRBJ2-7, with D possibly being TRBD2 (6 bases). Germline CDR1 and CDR2: MDHEN and SYDVKM. The length of the CDR3 is 14 residues. CDR3: CASSLSGSPGELYF. CDR3 bases: TGTGCCAGCAGTTTGTCCGGGAGCCCCGGCGAGCTGTACTTC.

Note on this clonotype: Just one base apart from a much larger clone, this may be a read error. The chain combines TRBV13 with TRBJ2-2; 8 bases agree with TRBD2. The germline gives CDR1 PRHDT, CDR2 FYEKMQ (reference sequence). This CDR3 comprises 15 residues. Trimming cost V 5 bases and J 7 bases; bases outside gene matches: 9. The DNA of the CDR3 is TGTGCCAGCAGCATCCTAGGGACTAGAGTCGGGGAGCTGTTTTTT. Translation gives CASSILGTRVGELFF. The whole variable domain, filled in from reference TRBV13 and TRBJ2-2, reads AAGVIQSPRHLIKEKRETATLKCYPIPRHDTVYWYQQGPGQDPQFLISFYEKMQSDKGSIPDRFSAQQFSDYHSELNMSSLELGDSALYFCASSILGTRVGELFFGEGSRLTVL.

In the case of this clonotype: This CDR3 is missing its conserved last phenylalanine or tryptophan, likely due to a read error. The V call is TRBV11-1, the J call TRBJ1-6; maybe TRBD1 (6 bases). Germline values: CDR1 SGHAT, CDR2 FQDESV (reference sequence). The CDR3 has 14 amino acids. Between the trimmed V and J ends, which lost 5 bases and 5 bases, there was a span of 10 bases. CDR3 protein: CASSRRGNNSPLHP. The CDR3 DNA reads as TGTGCCAGCAGCCGCAGGGGAAATAATTCACCCCTCCACCCT.

This chain joins TRBV28 and TRBJ2-7, with 7 bases matching TRBD1. J lost 4 bases, V lost 6 bases, and 12 bases had no gene match. The CDR3 covers 15 residues. The germline gives CDR1 MDHEN, CDR2 SYDVKM. CDR3 bases: TGTGCCAGCAGCCCCCCGCACCTGACAGGGTACGAGCAGTACTTC. It encodes CASSPPHLTGYEQYF.

About this clonotype itself: This may stem from a read error, because a much larger clone lies one nucleotide away. This chain joins TRBV12-3 or TRBV12-4 and TRBJ1-1; 7 positions agree with TRBD1. The length of the CDR3 is 13 residues. This chain's CDR3 is CASSFQGDTEALF. CDR3 sequence (DNA): TGTGCCAGCAGTTTTCAGGGGGACACTGAAGCTCTCTTT.

This clonotype was observed many times. The chain links TRBV10-3 to TRBJ2-3, with TRBD2 matching over 10 bases. V gave up 6 bases and J gave up 4 bases; unmatched junction bases: 16. The germline CDR1 and CDR2 sequences are ENHRY and SYGVKD. The CDR3 is 18 amino acids. The CDR3 sequence: CAIRQLTVAGGGADTQYF. The CDR3 DNA reads TGTGCCATCAGGCAACTCACTGTAGCGGGAGGAGGGGCAGATACGCAGTATTTT.

To note about this clonotype: This may come from a read error, since a much larger clone is one base off. The chain links TRBV12-3 or TRBV12-4 to TRBJ2-1; D ambiguous. The CDR3 is 12 amino acids. The germline V and J ends were trimmed by 10 bases and 5 bases, with 12 bases remaining between them. The CDR3 DNA reads as TGTGCCAACAGCCCTACTAACAATGAGCAGTTCTTC. It encodes CANSPTNNEQFF.

V is TRBV10-3 and J is TRBJ2-7; TRBD2 aligns across 7 bases. The germline V gene has CDR1 ENHRY and CDR2 SYGVKD. J was trimmed by 3 bases and V by 8 bases; bases with no gene match: 16. This CDR3 has 16 residues. The CDR3 here is CAIRESACGSRYEQYF. The DNA for the CDR3 is TGTGCCATCCGGGAGAGCGCATGCGGGAGTCGCTACGAGCAGTACTTC.

Note on this clonotype: The junction departs from germline at one end; a sequencing error may be responsible. The chain carries TRBV7-8 and TRBJ2-7; D gene uncertain. Germline loops: CDR1 SGHVS, CDR2 FQNEAQ. This CDR3 contains 12 residues. The DNA of the CDR3 is TGTACCAGCAGCTTAGGTGCCTACGAGCAGTACTTC. Translating gives CTSSLGAYEQYF.

This clonotype was seen once. The CDR3 does not end in the conserved phenylalanine or tryptophan, so this is likely a read error. The chain links TRBV29-1 to TRBJ2-7; the D is unclear. The CDR3 runs 14 residues. Germline V gives CDR1 SQVTM, CDR2 ANQGSEA. Trimming removed 7 bases at V and 4 bases at J, with 20 bases between. The CDR3 region is CSATTWPNPYEQYL. As DNA, the CDR3 is TGCAGCGCCACCACCTGGCCGAACCCTTACGAGCAGTACCTC.

As concerns this clonotype: Given a much more abundant clone one base away, this may be a read error. V is TRBV7-3 and J is TRBJ2-1; D gene unclear. Germline values: CDR1 SGHTA, CDR2 FQGTGA. The CDR3 totals 13 residues. Between the trimmed V and J ends, which lost 1 base and 6 bases, there was a span of 7 bases. CDR3 nucleotides: TGTGCCAGCAGCTTAAGTGGTCGCAATGAGCAGTTCTTC. It codes for CASSLSGRNEQFF.

About this clonotype itself: This clone may be a read error of a much larger clone one base away. The missing conserved phenylalanine or tryptophan at the end of this CDR3 makes a read error likely. J is TRBJ2-3 and V is TRBV28, with TRBD2 matching 14 bases. This CDR3 has 16 amino acids. Germline V gene data show CDR1 as MDHEN and CDR2 as SYDVKM. The trim removed 4 bases at V and 2 bases at J, leaving 2 bases unmatched. The CDR3 here is CASSWTSGRSTDTQYY. The CDR3 DNA reads as TGTGCCAGCAGTTGGACTAGCGGGAGGTCCACAGATACGCAGTATTAT.

The chain has TRBV7-8 and TRBJ2-7; D remains ambiguous. The CDR3 spans 15 residues. Germline V gene sequence: CDR1 SGHVS, CDR2 FQNEAQ. Trimming removed 1 base from V and 5 bases from J, with 15 bases in between. CDR3 in amino acids: CASSLGSGYGDEQYF. DNA of the CDR3: TGTGCCAGCAGCTTAGGATCCGGGTATGGCGACGAGCAGTACTTC.

With respect to this clonotype: Here the CDR3 omits its conserved ending phenylalanine or tryptophan, so a read error is the likely source. This chain joins TRBV4-1 and TRBJ2-5; the D gene is possibly TRBD1 (6 bases). Germline V CDR1 and CDR2: MGHRA, YSYEKL. The CDR3 loop spans 15 amino acids. V lost 6 bases to trimming and J lost 2 bases, with 16 bases between them. The CDR3 sequence: CASRLSDRAQETQYL. CDR3 coding DNA: TGCGCCAGCAGACTATCGGACAGAGCGCAAGAGACCCAGTACTTA.

The rearrangement joins TRBV7-8 to TRBJ1-1; TRBD1 might be the D (6 bases). V was shortened by 9 bases and J by 0 bases, with 17 bases between the two germline ends. Germline V gene lookup returns CDR1 SGHVS and CDR2 FQNEAQ. The CDR3 is 15 amino acids. CDR3 DNA sequence: TGTGCCAGTAACTTAGGGGGGAGGGTGAACACTGAAGCTTTCTTT. It yields the protein CASNLGGRVNTEAFF.

This clonotype was observed many times. The chain joins TRBV29-1 to TRBJ1-1, with D perhaps matching TRBD1 (5 bases). The V and J ends lost 7 bases and 0 bases respectively, with 15 bases between them. Germline-derived CDR1 and CDR2 are SQVTM and ANQGSEA. The CDR3 has 14 residues. CDR3 amino acids: CSALRGQLNTEAFF. As DNA, the CDR3 is TGCAGCGCCCTTCGAGGACAACTGAACACTGAAGCTTTCTTT. Filled out from reference TRBV29-1 and TRBJ1-1, the complete variable domain reads SAVISQKPSRDICQRGTSLTIQCQVDSQVTMMFWYRQQPGQSLTLIATANQGSEATYESGFVIDKFPISRPNLTFSTLTVSNMSPEDSSIYLCSALRGQLNTEAFFGQGTRLTVV.

The rearrangement joins TRBV20-1 to TRBJ2-5; D is possibly TRBD2 (5 bases). V was pared by 6 bases and J by 4 bases, with 21 bases between. CDR1 and CDR2 from the germline V gene are DFQATT and SNEGSKA (reference sequence). The CDR3 consists of 15 residues. The CDR3: CSARPLEEAGETQYF. The CDR3 DNA sequence: TGCAGTGCCCGCCCTTTGGAGGAGGCTGGAGAGACCCAGTACTTC.

In its sample, this clonotype is medium-sized. The chain combines TRBV11-2 with TRBJ1-6; weak D call: TRBD1 (6 bases). CDR1 is SGHAT and CDR2 is FQNNGV in the germline V gene. Trimming cost V 4 bases and J 15 bases, with 13 bases left between them. The CDR3 spans 12 residues. The CDR3 region is CASSSTGPRLHF. CDR3 sequence (DNA): TGTGCCAGCAGCTCGACAGGCCCCCGCCTCCACTTT.

Turning to this clonotype: At one end, the junction sequence differs from germline, possibly due to a read error. The chain employs TRBV11-2 and TRBJ1-1; weak D call: TRBD1 (5 bases). The CDR3 sequence is 13 residues long. Germline CDR1 and CDR2: SGHAT and FQNNGV. The CDR3: CASNLWQGTGAYF. The CDR3 nucleotides read TGTGCCAGCAACCTCTGGCAGGGAACTGGAGCTTACTTT.

As regards this clonotype: One end of the junction does not line up with germline, which may come from a read error. This chain joins TRBV6-6 and TRBJ2-7; weak D call: TRBD1 (7 bases). The CDR3 sequence is 15 residues long. The germline gives CDR1 MNHNY, CDR2 SVGAGI (reference sequence). CDR3 nucleotides: TGTGCCAGCAGTTCAGGGGGACTGATCCCCACCGAGCAGTATTTC. It yields the protein CASSSGGLIPTEQYF.